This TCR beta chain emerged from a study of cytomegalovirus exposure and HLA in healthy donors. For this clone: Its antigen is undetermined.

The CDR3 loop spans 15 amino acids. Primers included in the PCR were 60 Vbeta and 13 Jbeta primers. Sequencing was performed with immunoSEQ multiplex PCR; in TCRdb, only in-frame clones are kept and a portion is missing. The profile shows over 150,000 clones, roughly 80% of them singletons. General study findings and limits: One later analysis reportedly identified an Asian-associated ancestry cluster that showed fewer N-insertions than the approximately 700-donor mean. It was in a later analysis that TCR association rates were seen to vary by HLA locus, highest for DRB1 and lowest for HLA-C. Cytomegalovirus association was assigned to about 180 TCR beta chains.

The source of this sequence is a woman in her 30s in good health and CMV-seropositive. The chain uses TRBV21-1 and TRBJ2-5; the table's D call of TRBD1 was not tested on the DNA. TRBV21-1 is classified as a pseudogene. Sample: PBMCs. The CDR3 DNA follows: TGTGCCAGCAGCAAAAGACATACAGGGGAAGAGACCCAGTACTTC. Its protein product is CASSKRHTGEETQYF.